The 24 T cell receptor beta chains presented below share a single source sample, sequenced in a study of OX40 agonist ivuxolimab in advanced cancers. Assay: immunoSEQ multiplex PCR; the TCRdb copy retains only in-frame clones and omits some. The repertoire holds approximately 58,000 clones, with 70% to 85% as singletons. Sequenced material: CD4+ or CD8+ T cells sorted from blood, taken in a trial of the OX40 agonist ivuxolimab. These receptors originate from an adult with an advanced solid tumor such as melanoma, head and neck, liver or kidney cancer.

This clone was counted only a few times. The chain recombines TRBV10-3 with TRBJ2-1; D is perhaps TRBD2 (6 bases). Germline CDR1 ENHRY, CDR2 SYGVKD. V was trimmed by 5 bases and J by 8 bases, leaving 16 bases between them. This CDR3 comprises 14 residues. The CDR3 coding sequence is TGTGCCATCAGTTTCTTAGGGACTCCCGATGAGCAGTTCTTC. It codes for CAISFLGTPDEQFF.

The chain links TRBV29-1 to TRBJ2-3; D gene unclear. Germline V lookup: CDR1 SQVTM, CDR2 ANQGSEA. Trimming removed 5 bases at V and 6 bases at J, with 21 bases between. The CDR3 runs 15 residues. CDR3 bases: TGCAGCGTTCGGGCAGACTCTGCTGGGTGGGATACGCAGTATTTT. Translated: CSVRADSAGWDTQYF.

Worth noting for this clone: A junction boundary mismatches the germline segment, possibly from a read error. V and J are TRBV9 and TRBJ2-2; tentative D call: TRBD2 (5 bases). Looked up from germline, CDR1 is SGDLS and CDR2 is YYNGEE. The CDR3 sequence is 15 residues long. The CDR3 region has the DNA TGTACCAGCAGCGCCCTCGGACTTAACACCGGGGAGCTGTTTTTT. This gives the protein CTSSALGLNTGELFF. The variable domain in full, completed from reference TRBV9 and TRBJ2-2, reads DSGVTQTPKHLITATGQRVTLRCSPRSGDLSVYWYQQSLDQGLQFLIQYYNGEERAKGNILERFSAQQFPDLHSELNLSSLELGDSALYFCTSSALGLNTGELFFGEGSRLTVL.

This chain connects TRBV6-5 to TRBJ1-2; 11 nucleotides agree with TRBD1. The CDR3 is 15 amino acids. Germline V lookup: CDR1 MNHEY, CDR2 SVGAGI. Losses at the gene ends were 6 bases for V and 4 bases for J; bases not matched to a gene: 7. The CDR3 sequence: CASRPPGQGGYGYTF. The DNA for the CDR3 is TGTGCCAGCAGACCCCCGGGACAGGGGGGCTATGGCTACACCTTC.

This rearrangement joins TRBV15 to TRBJ1-5; tentative D call: TRBD1 (6 bases). Trimming cost V 5 bases and J 0 bases, with 23 bases left between them. Germline V gene data show CDR1 as LNHNV and CDR2 as YYDKDF (reference sequence). The CDR3 contains 19 residues. The CDR3 sequence: CATSGMTGPGVYSNQPQHF. The CDR3 DNA reads TGTGCCACCAGCGGAATGACAGGACCTGGGGTTTATAGCAATCAGCCCCAGCATTTT.

With regard to this clone: The junction differs from germline at one of its ends, possibly a read error. This sequence joins TRBV30 and TRBJ2-1, with D maybe TRBD1 (7 bases). There are 13 residues in the CDR3. CDR1 is GTSNPN, CDR2 SVGIG, per germline (reference sequence). CDR3 amino acids: CAWINGAAGRGLF. In DNA, the CDR3 is TGTGCCTGGATCAATGGCGCTGCGGGAAGGGGGCTCTTC.

In this sample, this clone turned up once. The V gene is TRBV2, the J gene TRBJ2-1, with D perhaps TRBD1 (6 bases). Trimming removed 8 bases from V and 15 bases from J, with 20 bases in between. This CDR3 has 12 residues. Germline CDR1 and CDR2: SNHLY and FYNNEI. CDR3 sequence: CASQTSRGSGFF. The CDR3, as DNA: TGTGCCAGCCAAACCTCCAGGGGCAGCGGGTTCTTC.

The chain recombines TRBV7-6 with TRBJ2-6; D is unclear. Germline-derived CDR1 and CDR2 are SGHVS and FNYEAQ. The CDR3 has 17 amino acids. Between the trimmed V and J ends, which lost 1 base and 3 bases, there was a span of 13 bases. Here the CDR3 DNA reads TGTGCCAGCAGCTTAGAGGCGTCCGCTAGTGGGGCCAACGTCCTGACTTTC. This translates into CASSLEASASGANVLTF.

V and J are TRBV5-1 and TRBJ2-4, with 12 positions matching TRBD2. Germline V lookup: CDR1 SGHRS, CDR2 YFSETQ. The CDR3 is 14 residues long. V dropped 3 bases and J dropped 9; count of bases not matched to a gene: 4. The CDR3 sequence is CASSSTSGRGIQYF. The CDR3 DNA reads as TGCGCCAGCAGCTCGACTAGCGGGAGAGGCATTCAGTACTTC.

This chain connects TRBV7-8 to TRBJ1-2; tentative D call: TRBD1 (6 bases). Germline V gives CDR1 SGHVS, CDR2 FQNEAQ. V was cut by 4 bases and J by 0 bases, with 12 bases left in between. The CDR3 runs to 15 residues. CDR3 coding DNA: TGTGCCAGCAGCTCACCACAGGGAGCTAACTATGGCTACACCTTC. Translation: CASSSPQGANYGYTF. The full variable domain, its missing parts supplied by reference TRBV7-8 and TRBJ1-2, is GAGVSQSPRYKVAKRGQDVALRCDPISGHVSLFWYQQALGQGPEFLTYFQNEAQLDKSGLPSDRFFAERPEGSVSTLKIQRTQQEDSAVYLCASSSPQGANYGYTFGSGTRLTVV.

This clone is a singleton in its sample. This chain uses TRBV7-2 with TRBJ2-7, with 12 bases that match TRBD2. This CDR3 contains 15 residues. Trimming removed 0 bases from V and 9 bases from J; junction bases left unmatched: 6. Looked up from germline, CDR1 is SGHTA and CDR2 is FQGNSA. The CDR3: CASSLAASGRAGQYF. CDR3 DNA: TGTGCCAGCAGCTTAGCGGCTAGCGGGAGGGCCGGGCAGTACTTC.

The V and J genes are TRBV28 and TRBJ2-1, with a tentative D call TRBD1 (5 bases). Trimming stripped 2 bases from V and 1 base from J, with 12 bases between. The CDR3 sequence is 16 residues long. Germline V gene sequence: CDR1 MDHEN, CDR2 SYDVKM. The CDR3 DNA sequence: TGTGCCAGCAGTTTAGTTTACAGGTCTTCCTACAATGAGCAGTTCTTC. It yields the protein CASSLVYRSSYNEQFF.

The rearrangement joins TRBV2 to TRBJ2-1, with 7 bases lining up with TRBD2. CDR1 and CDR2 from the germline V gene are SNHLY and FYNNEI. J gave up 14 bases and V 5 bases, and 6 bases lay outside the gene matches. The CDR3 sequence is 11 residues long. In DNA, the CDR3 is TGTGCCAGCAGTCTCCGGGACTATAAGTTCTTC. This translates into CASSLRDYKFF.

The chain employs TRBV27 and TRBJ1-5; 9 bases match TRBD1. There are 19 residues in the CDR3. V was clipped by 6 bases and J by 0 bases; unmatched bases: 15. CDR1 is MNHEY, CDR2 SMNVEV, per germline (reference sequence). CDR3 region: CASSPGQGYFGYSNQPQHF. The CDR3 DNA reads TGTGCCAGCAGCCCGGGACAGGGTTATTTCGGCTATAGCAATCAGCCCCAGCATTTT.

The V and J genes are TRBV2 and TRBJ2-7; TRBD2 is a possible D gene (6 bases). Trimming pared 0 bases from V and 6 bases from J, leaving 9 bases between. The length of the CDR3 is 13 residues. Germline V CDR1 and CDR2: SNHLY, FYNNEI. The CDR3 protein is CASSEARGLEQYF. The DNA for the CDR3 is TGTGCCAGCAGTGAAGCTAGGGGACTCGAGCAGTACTTC.

J is TRBJ2-4 and V is TRBV11-2; D is undetermined. The CDR3 sequence is 15 residues long. V lost 4 bases and J 0 bases, leaving 10 bases between the germline ends. CDR1 and CDR2 (germline): SGHAT, FQNNGV. The chain's CDR3 is CASSSIYLAKNIQYF. The CDR3 region has the DNA TGTGCCAGCAGCTCAATTTATCTAGCCAAAAACATTCAGTACTTC.

The chain carries TRBV5-1 and TRBJ2-2; 14 nucleotides match TRBD2. Trimming took 5 bases from V and 8 from J; bases not matched to a gene: 5. CDR1 is SGHRS and CDR2 is YFSETQ in the germline V gene. The CDR3 runs 15 residues. The CDR3 DNA is TGCGCCAGCAGTTCGGGACTAGCGGGAGAGGGGGAGCTGTTTTTT. Amino acids: CASSSGLAGEGELFF.

The chain carries TRBV11-2 and TRBJ2-2; 7 bases match TRBD1. V lost 2 bases to trimming and J lost 0 bases; unmatched junction nucleotides: 3. The CDR3 loop spans 16 amino acids. Germline lookup yields CDR1 SGHAT and CDR2 FQNNGV. CDR3 sequence: CASSLRQGTNTGELFF. For the CDR3, the DNA is TGTGCCAGCAGCTTAAGACAGGGAACGAACACCGGGGAGCTGTTTTTT.

The genes are TRBV14 and TRBJ1-3; D perhaps matches TRBD1 (5 bases). V lost 4 bases and J 7 bases, leaving 8 bases between the germline ends. This CDR3 has 12 amino acids. The V gene's germline CDR1 is SGHDN and CDR2 FVKESK. DNA for the CDR3: TGTGCCAGCAGCCGACAGTTGAACACCATATATTTT. Protein product: CASSRQLNTIYF.

The chain is built from TRBV28 and TRBJ1-4; the D gene is possibly TRBD1 (6 bases). V lost 4 bases and J 7 bases, leaving 10 bases between the germline ends. From germline, CDR1 is MDHEN and CDR2 SYDVKM. There are 13 residues in the CDR3. The DNA for the CDR3 is TGTGCCAGCAGTTCCGGGGGCTTTGAAAAACTGTTTTTT. Translated, it gives CASSSGGFEKLFF.

The chain joins TRBV5-1 to TRBJ2-3, with no clear D. Trimming stripped 4 bases from V and 0 bases from J, with 9 bases between. Germline V lookup: CDR1 SGHRS, CDR2 YFSETQ. The CDR3 covers 14 residues. Here the CDR3 DNA reads TGCGCCAGCAGCCAACCAACTAGCACAGATACGCAGTATTTT. Translated, it gives CASSQPTSTDTQYF.

V and J are TRBV2 and TRBJ1-2, with D possibly being TRBD1 (5 bases). The CDR3 covers 14 residues. Trimming removed 6 bases at V and 0 bases at J, with 11 bases between. The V gene's germline CDR1 is SNHLY and CDR2 FYNNEI. The CDR3 DNA reads as TGTGCCAGCAGGGAATCAGGGTCTAACTATGGCTACACCTTC. Encoded protein: CASRESGSNYGYTF.

Only one count was recorded for this clone. J is TRBJ1-2 and V is TRBV18; D unresolved. V gave up 3 bases and J gave up 2 bases, with 10 bases separating them. The CDR3 consists of 14 residues. CDR1 and CDR2 from the germline V gene are KGHSH and LQKENI. CDR3 in amino acids: CASSPAQRNYGYTF. The CDR3 DNA is TGTGCCAGCTCACCGGCTCAGAGAAACTATGGCTACACCTTC.

The rearrangement joins TRBV7-6 to TRBJ1-3; 8 bases line up with TRBD1. Trimming removed 5 bases from V and 3 bases from J; junction bases left unmatched: 3. CDR3 length equals 14 residues. Germline V CDR1 and CDR2: SGHVS, FNYEAQ. Here the CDR3 reads CASSPDRGGNTIYF. CDR3 nucleotides: TGTGCCAGCAGCCCCGACAGGGGTGGAAACACCATATATTTT.